The source of this T cell receptor beta chain is a study of T-cell memory formation after mild COVID-19. This CDR3 comprises 13 residues. The V and J ends lost 3 bases and 3 bases respectively, with 7 bases between them. CDR1 is MNHEY and CDR2 is SMNVEV in the germline V gene (reference sequence). General study points: CD4+ bias marked clones expanding day 15 to 37, unlike balanced contracting clones. Most CD4+ clones that shrank were in CM and EM, while CD8+ ones turned up in EMRA.

Each CDR3 protein is one row after TCRdb ran MiXCR on the 5' RACE reads. Of 45,000 to 55,000 distinct CDR3 sequences in the sample, over 8.5% were seen once. This clonotype showed up many times. Its antigen is not identified. V gene TRBV27 combines with J gene TRBJ2-3; unclear D gene. This TCR came from an adult woman who had mild COVID-19 (a few samples of this study predate the infection). Cell type and time point are not known. Input material: PBMCs or a T cell subset sorted from them (not recorded which). The CDR3 loop is CASSFRQTDTQYF. The CDR3 DNA follows: TGTGCCAGCAGTTTTAGGCAAACAGATACGCAGTATTTT.